This T cell receptor (beta chain) was captured in a study of T cells in Graves' hyperthyroidism and ophthalmopathy. V lost 5 bases to trimming and J lost 5 bases, with 15 bases between them. The CDR3 length is 14 residues. Looked up from germline, CDR1 is MNHEY and CDR2 is SMNVEV (reference sequence). Authors of the study amplified TCR beta CDR3 regions from RNA transcripts. The HTBI primer set served for first-round RT-PCR of the TCR CDR3. TCRdb re-analysed the multiplex PCR reads in MiXCR, keeping a single row per CDR3 protein. Among roughly 500,000 distinct CDR3 sequences listed, approximately 25% were seen once. It was 10 ml of fresh peripheral blood that supplied the PBMCs.

This clonotype was obtained from a woman aged 25 to 39 with Graves' ophthalmopathy. The sequenced sample was blood. The J gene is TRBJ1-2, the V gene TRBV27, with D maybe TRBD1 (6 bases). The chain's CDR3 is CASSPLDSTYGYTF. CDR3 in DNA: TGTGCCAGCAGTCCCCTGGACAGCACTTATGGCTACACCTTC.